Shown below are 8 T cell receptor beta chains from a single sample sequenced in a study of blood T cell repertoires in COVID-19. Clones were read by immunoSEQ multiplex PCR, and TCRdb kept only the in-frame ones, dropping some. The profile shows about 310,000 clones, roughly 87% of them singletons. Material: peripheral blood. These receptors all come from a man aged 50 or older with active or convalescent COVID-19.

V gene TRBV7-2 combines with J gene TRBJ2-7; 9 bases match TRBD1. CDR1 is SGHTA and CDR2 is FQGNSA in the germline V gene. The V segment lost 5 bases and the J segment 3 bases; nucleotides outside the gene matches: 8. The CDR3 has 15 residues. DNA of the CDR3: TGTGCCAGCAGCCGTTCCGGGACAGGGAACTACGAGCAGTACTTC. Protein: CASSRSGTGNYEQYF.

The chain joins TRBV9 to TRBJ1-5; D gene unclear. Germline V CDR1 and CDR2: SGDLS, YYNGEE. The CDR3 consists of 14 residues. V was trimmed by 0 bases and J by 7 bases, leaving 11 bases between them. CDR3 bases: TGTGCCAGCAGCGTAGGGGGAACGGGACAGCCCCAGCATTTT. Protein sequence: CASSVGGTGQPQHF.

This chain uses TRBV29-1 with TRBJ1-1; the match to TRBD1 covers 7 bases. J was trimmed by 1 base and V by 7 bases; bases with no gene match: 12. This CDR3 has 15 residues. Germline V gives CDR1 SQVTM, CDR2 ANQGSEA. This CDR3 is CSAEDRASSNTEAFF. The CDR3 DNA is TGCAGCGCCGAAGACAGGGCATCCTCGAACACTGAAGCTTTCTTT.

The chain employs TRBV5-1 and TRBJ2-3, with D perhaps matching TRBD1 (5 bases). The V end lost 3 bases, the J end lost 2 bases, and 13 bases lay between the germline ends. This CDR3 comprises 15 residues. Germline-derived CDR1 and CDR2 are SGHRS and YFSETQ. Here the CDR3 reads CASSSTGRITDTQYF. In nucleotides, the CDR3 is TGCGCCAGCAGCTCCACAGGACGTATCACAGATACGCAGTATTTT.

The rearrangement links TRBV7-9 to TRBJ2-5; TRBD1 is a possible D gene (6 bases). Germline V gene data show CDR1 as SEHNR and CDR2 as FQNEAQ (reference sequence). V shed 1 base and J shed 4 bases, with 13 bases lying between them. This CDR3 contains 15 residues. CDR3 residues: CASSLDRVNRETQYF. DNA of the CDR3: TGTGCCAGCAGCTTAGACAGGGTCAACAGAGAGACCCAGTACTTC.

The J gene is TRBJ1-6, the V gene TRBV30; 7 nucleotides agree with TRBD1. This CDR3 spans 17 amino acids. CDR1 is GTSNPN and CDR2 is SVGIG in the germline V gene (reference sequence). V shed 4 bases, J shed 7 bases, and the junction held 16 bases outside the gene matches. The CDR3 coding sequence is TGTGCCTGGACCGGACAGGTGAGCCTACCGGTAAATTCACCCCTCCACTTT. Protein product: CAWTGQVSLPVNSPLHF.

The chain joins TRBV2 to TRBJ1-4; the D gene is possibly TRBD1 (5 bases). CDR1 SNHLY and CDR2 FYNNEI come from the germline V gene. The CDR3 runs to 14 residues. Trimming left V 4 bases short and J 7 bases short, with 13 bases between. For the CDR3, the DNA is TGTGCCAGCAGTGGCAGGGATTTGGGTGAAAAACTGTTTTTT. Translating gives CASSGRDLGEKLFF.

As DNA, the CDR3 is TGTGCCAGCAGTGAAGCCAGCTACGAGCAGTACTTC. Translation gives CASSEASYEQYF. V usage is TRBV2 and J usage is TRBJ2-7; D not resolved. Germline V gives CDR1 SNHLY, CDR2 FYNNEI. The CDR3 spans 12 residues. Trimming stripped 0 bases from V and 3 bases from J, with 3 bases between.